This passage covers 13 T cell receptor beta chains from one sample sequenced in a study of CD8 T cells in ankylosing spondylitis. General observations from the study: For ankylosing spondylitis blood, a TCR beta motif of under ten highly homologous variants appeared characteristic.

These receptors have no identified antigens. TCRdb re-called the 5' RACE reads through MiXCR, storing one row per CDR3 protein. The data contain a few hundred thousand distinct CDR3 sequences, 20% to 25% of them seen just once; the ten biggest clones take up 15% to 20%. The source material was blood, either unsorted or a sorted T cell fraction (not recorded which). These receptors were collected from a male donor with ankylosing spondylitis.

The chain employs TRBV4-1 and TRBJ1-2; D gene unclear. CDR3 length: 15 residues. The V gene's germline CDR1 is MGHRA and CDR2 YSYEKL. V was trimmed by 0 bases and J by 5 bases, leaving 13 bases between them. CDR3 loop: CASSQDWATPYGYTF. Here the CDR3 DNA reads TGCGCCAGCAGCCAAGATTGGGCCACCCCGTATGGCTACACCTTC.

This clonotype was seen at least ten times. V is TRBV29-1 and J is TRBJ2-7; 7 bases match TRBD2. Germline lookup yields CDR1 SQVTM and CDR2 ANQGSEA. V shed 4 bases, J shed 3 bases, and the junction held 6 bases outside the gene matches. This CDR3 is 13 amino acids long. CDR3 amino acids: CSVVVSGIYEQYF. The CDR3 nucleotides read TGCAGCGTTGTGGTGAGCGGGATCTACGAGCAGTACTTC.

This clonotype appeared many times. The chain links TRBV29-1 to TRBJ2-1; D is possibly TRBD2 (5 bases). The ends were cut back, 4 bases at V and 3 bases at J, with 13 bases in the middle. The CDR3 is 14 residues long. Germline CDR1 and CDR2: SQVTM and ANQGSEA. The CDR3 DNA sequence: TGCAGCGTTGTGGTGGGAGTAGTCTACAATGAGCAGTTCTTC. Its protein is CSVVVGVVYNEQFF.

The J gene is TRBJ2-7, the V gene TRBV20-1, with 10 nucleotides matching TRBD1. The V gene end was trimmed by 3 bases and the J gene end by 3 bases; junction bases not matched to a gene: 17. CDR3 length: 18 residues. The germline V gene has CDR1 DFQATT and CDR2 SNEGSKA (reference sequence). The DNA of the CDR3 is TGCAGTGCTAGCCAAGCCGGGACAGGGGACTACTACCTCTACGAGCAGTACTTC. Amino acid sequence: CSASQAGTGDYYLYEQYF.

The CDR3 DNA follows: TGCGCCAGCAGCCCGGACGGGACGGGGAGTCCCCAGCATTTT. Translated, it gives CASSPDGTGSPQHF. The J gene is TRBJ1-5, the V gene TRBV5-1, with D possibly matching TRBD1 (5 bases). The CDR3 covers 14 residues. Germline lookup yields CDR1 SGHRS and CDR2 YFSETQ. V was pared by 4 bases and J by 10 bases, with 18 bases between.

This clonotype has a handful of counts. This chain uses TRBV19 with TRBJ2-7; D may be TRBD1 (6 bases). CDR1 and CDR2 (germline): LNHDA, SQIVND (reference sequence). The CDR3 sequence is 12 residues long. Deletions cut 6 bases from V and 4 bases from J, with 10 bases between. The CDR3 protein is CASSSGEYEQYF. DNA for the CDR3: TGTGCCAGTAGCTCAGGGGAATACGAGCAGTACTTC.

This clonotype was found a few times. The chain combines TRBV5-1 with TRBJ1-1, with 8 bases matching TRBD1. This CDR3 is built from 15 residues. The germline CDR1 and CDR2 sequences are SGHRS and YFSETQ. The J segment lost 5 bases and the V segment lost 0 bases, leaving 6 bases of the junction unmatched. The CDR3 loop is CASSLGQGAGTEAFF. DNA of the CDR3: TGCGCCAGCAGCTTGGGGCAGGGGGCAGGTACTGAAGCTTTCTTT.

This chain joins TRBV28 and TRBJ2-2; the D call may be TRBD1 or TRBD2 (7 bases each). The CDR3 is 14 amino acids. V lost 6 bases, J lost 4 bases, and 12 bases lay in between. Germline lookup yields CDR1 MDHEN and CDR2 SYDVKM. The CDR3 nucleotides are TGTGCCAGCAGGCTCAGGGGGGGCACCGGGGAGCTGTTTTTT. It yields the protein CASRLRGGTGELFF.

The rearrangement links TRBV5-8 to TRBJ1-5; D remains ambiguous. Between the trimmed V and J ends, which lost 4 bases and 6 bases, there was a span of 17 bases. The CDR3 sequence is 15 residues long. The germline CDR1 and CDR2 sequences are SGHTS and YDEGEE. The CDR3 nucleotides read TGTGCCAGCAGCCGAATGATGGGGTTTCGTCAGCCCCAGCATTTT. This translates into CASSRMMGFRQPQHF.

This clonotype was detected once. This sequence joins TRBV5-1 and TRBJ2-3, with D uncertain. The CDR3 is made up of 18 amino acids. V was cut by 0 bases and J by 0 bases, with 17 bases left in between. Germline CDR1 and CDR2: SGHRS and YFSETQ. CDR3 DNA sequence: TGCGCCAGCAGCTTGGGAGTTTCGAACCTCTTGAGCACAGATACGCAGTATTTT. Encoded protein: CASSLGVSNLLSTDTQYF.

The gene calls are TRBV29-1 and TRBJ1-2; D is unclear. Trimming pared 5 bases from V and 6 bases from J, leaving 13 bases between. Germline CDR1 SQVTM, CDR2 ANQGSEA. This CDR3 comprises 12 residues. CDR3 nucleotide sequence: TGCAGCGTTTGGGAAGGTGGGGATGGCTACACCTTC. Protein product: CSVWEGGDGYTF.

The V call is TRBV15, the J call TRBJ2-1, with TRBD2 as a possible D gene (5 bases). This CDR3 has 17 residues. V lost 2 bases, J lost 5 bases, and 19 bases lay in between. Per the germline V gene, CDR1 is LNHNV and CDR2 is YYDKDF (reference sequence). The CDR3 loop reads CATSRRAAEPINNEQFF. The CDR3 DNA follows: TGTGCCACCAGCAGAAGGGCAGCGGAGCCAATCAACAATGAGCAGTTCTTC.

There are a few counts of this clonotype. The genes are TRBV7-9 and TRBJ1-5; D remains ambiguous. Germline assignment: CDR1 SEHNR and CDR2 FQNEAQ (reference sequence). V lost 2 bases to trimming and J lost 5 bases, with 10 bases between them. CDR3 length equals 14 residues. The CDR3 DNA sequence: TGTGCCAGCAGCTTATACGGAGTCGATCAGCCCCAGCATTTT. Translating it yields CASSLYGVDQPQHF. Full variable domain (missing parts from reference TRBV7-9 and TRBJ1-5): DTGVSQNPRHKITKRGQNVTFRCDPISEHNRLYWYRQTLGQGPEFLTYFQNEAQLEKSRLLSDRFSAERPKGSFSTLEIQRTEQGDSAMYLCASSLYGVDQPQHFGDGTRLSIL.